Listed below are T cell receptor beta chains from one sample, sequenced in a study of cytomegalovirus exposure and HLA in healthy donors. This table comes from immunoSEQ multiplex PCR, and its TCRdb copy is limited to in-frame clones, with some not included. The repertoire consists of approximately 190,000 clones, with more than 65% occurring once and the leading ten covering about 6%. The specimen sequenced was PBMCs. These receptors were taken from a woman in her 30s in good health and CMV-seropositive. Each CDR3 is given with its conserved first and last residue. The order of the fields is D gene, V gene, clone size, J gene, CDR3 protein, CDR3 DNA. The D gene is left open where the match is weak. Rows may omit the clone size; those that give it use once, few, many or a size class.

>TRBD2|TRBV7-2|.|TRBJ2-3
CASSLLAGASTDTQYF
TGTGCCAGCAGCCTACTAGCGGGGGCTAGCACAGATACGCAGTATTTT
>.|TRBV10-3|.|TRBJ2-7
CAISGDTAYEQYF
TGTGCCATCAGTGGGGACACCGCCTACGAGCAGTACTTC
>TRBD1|TRBV6-5|.|TRBJ2-1
CASSLDRANYNEQFF
TGTGCCAGCAGTTTGGACAGGGCCAATTACAATGAGCAGTTCTTC
>.|TRBV11-1|.|TRBJ1-3
CASSPGSSGNTIYF
TGTGCCAGCAGCCCGGGGAGCTCTGGAAACACCATATATTTT
>.|TRBV2|.|TRBJ2-1
CASSTLDYNEQFF
TGTGCCAGCAGTACACTAGATTACAATGAGCAGTTCTTC
>.|TRBV9|.|TRBJ2-1
CASSVEGAAYNEQFF
TGTGCCAGCAGCGTAGAAGGGGCGGCCTACAATGAGCAGTTCTTC
>TRBD1|TRBV19|.|TRBJ1-2
CASSWGQQQSNGYTF
TGTGCCAGTAGTTGGGGACAGCAACAATCAAATGGCTACACCTTC
>TRBD1|TRBV7-8|.|TRBJ2-2
CASSLGQGAGGELFF
TGTGCCAGCAGCTTAGGACAGGGGGCGGGCGGGGAGCTGTTTTTT
>.|TRBV4-1|.|TRBJ2-1
CASSPGPTYLGEQFF
TGCGCCAGCAGCCCAGGCCCTACTTATTTGGGTGAGCAGTTCTTC
>.|TRBV27|.|TRBJ2-1
CASSFKVTGRDEQFF
TGTGCCAGCAGTTTTAAGGTCACAGGTCGAGATGAGCAGTTCTTC
>TRBD2|TRBV19|.|TRBJ2-7
CASSITFGRSRAYEQYF
TGTGCCAGTAGTATTACTTTCGGGAGGAGTAGGGCCTACGAGCAGTACTTC
>.|TRBV4-2|.|TRBJ2-7
CASSQDATDPYEQYF
TGTGCCAGCAGCCAAGACGCGACAGATCCCTACGAGCAGTACTTC
>.|TRBV13|.|TRBJ1-2
CASSKQKFSYGYTF
TGTGCCAGCAGCAAACAGAAGTTCTCCTATGGCTACACCTTC
>.|TRBV15|few|TRBJ2-2
CATTRGDTNTGELFF
TGTGCCACAACTCGGGGGGACACTAACACCGGGGAGCTGTTTTTT
>.|TRBV7-9|.|TRBJ2-7
CASTSRESNGEQYF
TGTGCCAGCACCTCTAGAGAGAGTAACGGCGAGCAGTACTTC
>TRBD1|TRBV6-6|.|TRBJ1-6
CASSYTTGGYNSPLHF
TGTGCCAGCAGTTATACAACAGGGGGCTATAATTCACCCCTCCACTTT
>.|TRBV19|.|TRBJ2-2
CASNPGINTGELFF
TGTGCCAGTAATCCCGGGATTAACACCGGGGAGCTGTTTTTT
>TRBD2|TRBV5-6|once|TRBJ2-5
CASSSYLSGGYQETQYF
TGTGCCAGCAGCTCGTATCTAAGCGGGGGGTACCAAGAGACCCAGTACTTC
>.|TRBV7-2|.|TRBJ1-3
CASSLSPGSSGNTIYF
TGTGCCAGCAGCTTATCCCCCGGGAGCTCTGGAAACACCATATATTTT
>.|TRBV7-2|.|TRBJ1-2
CASSQLDGNYGYTF
TGTGCCAGCAGCCAACTAGACGGGAACTATGGCTACACCTTC
>TRBD1|TRBV28|.|TRBJ1-5
CASRDPGQGVGSNQPQHF
TGTGCCAGCAGGGATCCGGGACAGGGAGTAGGCAGCAATCAGCCCCAGCATTTT
>.|TRBV5-1|.|TRBJ2-3
CASSLDGTSTDTQYF
TGCGCCAGCAGCTTGGATGGGACTAGCACAGATACGCAGTATTTT
>.|TRBV7-2|.|TRBJ2-5
CASSQTRETQYF
TGTGCCAGCAGCCAGACGCGGGAGACCCAGTACTTC
>.|TRBV25-1|.|TRBJ2-7
CASSGGGTGIYF
TGTGCCAGCAGTGGCGGGGGGACAGGGATTTACTTC
>TRBD1|TRBV7-6|few|TRBJ1-4
CASSSRQGALEKLFF
TGTGCCAGCAGCTCCCGACAGGGGGCTTTGGAAAAACTGTTTTTT
>.|TRBV18|.|TRBJ2-5
CASSPTTAETQYF
TGTGCCAGCTCACCGACGACAGCGGAGACCCAGTACTTC
>.|TRBV7-9|.|TRBJ2-5
CASEGRQEKETQYF
TGTGCCAGCGAGGGTAGACAGGAGAAAGAGACCCAGTACTTC
>.|TRBV7-2|.|TRBJ1-1
CASSLTNFGVGPGTSEAFF
TGTGCCAGCAGCTTAACAAATTTTGGGGTCGGCCCGGGGACTTCTGAAGCTTTCTTT
>.|TRBV18|.|TRBJ1-5
CASSGEGNQPQHF
TGTGCCAGCTCAGGGGAGGGGAATCAGCCCCAGCATTTT
>.|TRBV19|few|TRBJ1-5
CGVGLNQPQHF
TGCGGTGTGGGGCTCAATCAGCCCCAGCATTTT
>.|TRBV6-1|.|TRBJ2-1
CPTVGGRWNEQFF
TGCCCTACTGTGGGAGGAAGATGGAATGAGCAGTTCTTC
>.|TRBV7-9|.|TRBJ2-7
CSSSDIQGSVPYEQYF
TGTTCCAGCAGCGACATACAGGGTTCAGTTCCCTACGAGCAGTACTTC
>TRBD2|TRBV19|.|TRBJ2-1
CASSPTGTSGLNEQFF
TGTGCCAGTAGTCCCACCGGGACTAGCGGCCTCAATGAGCAGTTCTTC
>.|TRBV6-1|.|TRBJ1-5
CASSGRQTLEPQHF
TGTGCCAGCAGCGGCAGACAGACCCTTGAGCCCCAGCATTTT
>TRBD2|TRBV7-2|once|TRBJ2-7
CASSPRDGGYEQYF
TGTGCCAGCAGCCCCCGGGACGGGGGGTACGAGCAGTACTTC
>.|TRBV18|once|TRBJ1-6
CASSQGSGRSPLHF
TGTGCCAGCTCCCAAGGTAGCGGGCGATCACCCCTCCACTTT
>TRBD2|TRBV11-2|.|TRBJ2-1
CASSPRGLATVKNEQFF
TGTGCCAGCAGCCCACGCGGACTAGCGACGGTTAAGAATGAGCAGTTCTTC
>TRBD2|TRBV15|once|TRBJ2-3
CATSTRLAGAVDTQYF
TGTGCCACCAGCACGAGACTAGCGGGGGCTGTAGATACGCAGTATTTT
>TRBD2|TRBV10-3|.|TRBJ2-1
CAISDRAGVVDNEQFF
TGTGCCATCAGTGACCGGGCGGGAGTAGTGGACAATGAGCAGTTCTTC
>.|TRBV6-6|few|TRBJ1-2
CASSYYLGGGYTF
TGTGCCAGCAGTTACTATCTAGGGGGTGGCTACACCTTC
>TRBD2|TRBV27|.|TRBJ2-7
CASSLSRGVGASYEQYF
TGTGCCAGCAGTTTATCGCGGGGGGTCGGGGCCTCCTACGAGCAGTACTTC
>TRBD2|TRBV5-6|.|TRBJ2-2
CASSPLAFNLNGGELFF
TGTGCCAGCAGCCCACTAGCGTTTAATTTGAACGGCGGGGAGCTGTTTTTT
>.|TRBV27|.|TRBJ1-2
CASSTRAGPRGNYGYTF
TGTGCCAGCAGCACGAGGGCAGGTCCCCGGGGAAACTATGGCTACACCTTC
>TRBD1|TRBV2|.|TRBJ1-2
CARWGRGSPGYTF
TGTGCCAGGTGGGGCAGGGGGTCCCCTGGCTACACCTTC
>.|TRBV9|.|TRBJ2-1
CASSKAGATVDEQFF
TGTGCCAGCAGCAAGGCGGGGGCCACGGTGGATGAGCAGTTCTTC
>TRBD2|TRBV11-1|.|TRBJ2-2
CASSRGTSGNMNTGELFF
TGTGCCAGCAGCCGGGGGACTAGCGGAAATATGAACACCGGGGAGCTGTTTTTT
>.|TRBV13|.|TRBJ2-3
CASSPRADTQYF
TGTGCCAGCAGCCCGAGGGCGGATACGCAGTATTTT
>.|TRBV18|.|TRBJ2-5
CASSPLSGQETQYF
TGTGCCAGCTCACCACTTAGCGGTCAAGAGACCCAGTACTTC
>TRBD2|TRBV5-4|.|TRBJ2-7
CASSLPPGGGHSYEQYF
TGTGCCAGCAGCCTACCCCCGGGAGGGGGACACTCCTACGAGCAGTACTTC
>TRBD2|TRBV27|.|TRBJ2-7
CASSLSYKRESHEQYF
TGTGCCAGCAGTTTATCTTACAAGCGGGAGTCCCACGAGCAGTACTTC
>.|TRBV11-2|.|TRBJ2-2
CASSLTAGNTGELFF
TGTGCCAGCAGCTTAACAGCGGGGAACACCGGGGAGCTGTTTTTT
>TRBD1|TRBV5-6|.|TRBJ1-4
CASSKTRNPGGKANEKLFF
TGTGCCAGCAGCAAAACTCGTAATCCAGGGGGCAAAGCTAATGAAAAACTGTTTTTT